These 13 T cell receptor beta chains came from one sample sequenced in a study of blood T cell repertoires in COVID-19. The data were produced by immunoSEQ multiplex PCR, yet TCRdb's version contains in-frame clones alone and is incomplete. The sample holds 300,000 or so clones; 90% are singletons and the top ten take 1% to 1.3%. The sequencing input was PBMCs or T cells enriched from blood (not recorded which). These receptor sequences come from a woman in her twenties or thirties who had recovered from COVID-19.

V usage is TRBV2 and J usage is TRBJ2-2; D possibly corresponds to TRBD2 (6 bases). The CDR3 loop spans 20 amino acids. V was trimmed by 2 bases and J by 3 bases, leaving 25 bases between them. Germline-derived CDR1 and CDR2 are SNHLY and FYNNEI. CDR3 loop: CASSEPRAYRLERHTGELFF. The CDR3, as DNA: TGTGCCAGCAGTGAACCCCGGGCCTATCGACTAGAAAGGCACACCGGGGAGCTGTTTTTT.

This chain links TRBV28 with TRBJ1-5, with D possibly being TRBD1 (5 bases). Germline V lookup: CDR1 MDHEN, CDR2 SYDVKM. The V end lost 7 bases, the J end lost 7 bases, and 17 bases lay between the germline ends. The CDR3 covers 14 residues. CDR3 amino acids: CASISGGGGQPQHF. As DNA, the CDR3 is TGTGCCAGCATAAGTGGGGGGGGTGGACAGCCCCAGCATTTT.

V is TRBV2 and J is TRBJ2-7; tentatively, D is TRBD1 (6 bases). The CDR3 is 14 residues long. The germline V gene has CDR1 SNHLY and CDR2 FYNNEI. V was cut by 3 bases and J by 2 bases, with 11 bases left in between. The CDR3 here is CASSDRWTAYEQYF. CDR3 bases: TGTGCCAGCAGTGACCGATGGACAGCCTACGAGCAGTACTTC.

The chain carries TRBV18 and TRBJ2-2; D is possibly TRBD2 (5 bases). The CDR3 is 15 amino acids. Germline V gene sequence: CDR1 KGHSH, CDR2 LQKENI. Trimming shortened V by 1 base and J by 6 bases, and 12 bases separated the two germline ends. As DNA, the CDR3 is TGTGCCAGCTCACCACGAGAGGGAGATGCCGGGGAGCTGTTTTTT. Protein: CASSPREGDAGELFF.

The chain joins TRBV29-1 to TRBJ2-5, with TRBD2 identical over 9 bases. Germline CDR1 reads SQVTM; CDR2 reads ANQGSEA. V lost 3 bases to trimming and J lost 5 bases; unmatched junction nucleotides: 10. The CDR3 runs to 15 residues. The CDR3 protein is CSVDPIAGVGETQYF. The CDR3 coding sequence is TGCAGCGTTGACCCTATAGCGGGAGTAGGGGAGACCCAGTACTTC.

The chain couples TRBV5-6 to TRBJ2-2; 7 nucleotides agree with TRBD1. The CDR3 totals 15 residues. V shed 2 bases and J 4 bases; nucleotides not matched to a gene: 5. Germline lookup yields CDR1 SGHDT and CDR2 YYEEEE. The CDR3 DNA reads as TGTGCCAGCAGCTTTCAACAGGGGCTCACCGGGGAGCTGTTTTTT. Translation: CASSFQQGLTGELFF.

This clone was found a few times. The CDR3: CASSLFGTANTEAFF. CDR3 nucleotides: TGTGCCAGCAGTTTATTTGGGACAGCGAACACTGAAGCTTTCTTT. The V call is TRBV27, the J call TRBJ1-1; TRBD1 aligns across 7 bases. This CDR3 spans 15 amino acids. Germline assignment: CDR1 MNHEY and CDR2 SMNVEV (reference sequence). Trimming took 1 base from V and 1 from J; bases not matched to a gene: 3.

The V and J genes are TRBV9 and TRBJ1-5, with a weak D call TRBD1 (5 bases). Germline V CDR1 and CDR2: SGDLS, YYNGEE. With 4 bases removed from V and 4 bases from J, the gap between germline ends came to 9 bases. This CDR3 region has 13 residues. CDR3 coding DNA: TGTGCCAGCAGCCTCAGGGTTAATCAGCCCCAGCATTTT. This gives the protein CASSLRVNQPQHF.

The chain is built from TRBV15 and TRBJ2-5; the D gene is possibly TRBD1 (5 bases). This CDR3 comprises 15 residues. The ends were cut back, 0 bases at V and 1 base at J, with 9 bases in the middle. Germline V gene data show CDR1 as LNHNV and CDR2 as YYDKDF (reference sequence). The CDR3 nucleotides are TGTGCCACCAGCAGAGATGGAACAGGCCAAGAGACCCAGTACTTC. The encoded protein is CATSRDGTGQETQYF. The whole variable domain, remainder taken from reference TRBV15 and TRBJ2-5, is DAMVIQNPRYQVTQFGKPVTLSCSQTLNHNVMYWYQQKSSQAPKLLFHYYDKDFNNEADTPDNFQSRRPNTSFCFLDIRSPGLGDTAMYLCATSRDGTGQETQYFGPGTRLLVL.

The chain is built from TRBV24-1 and TRBJ1-1; D remains unclear. The CDR3 spans 14 residues. Germline loops: CDR1 KGHDR, CDR2 SFDVKD. V dropped 4 bases and J dropped 4 bases, with 12 bases sitting between them. CDR3 bases: TGTGCCACCAGTGACTCTCGGTTGGTCACTGAAGCTTTCTTT. It yields the protein CATSDSRLVTEAFF.

The V and J genes are TRBV5-1 and TRBJ2-2; 8 nucleotides line up with TRBD1. The length of the CDR3 is 15 residues. V trimming: 0 bases; J trimming: 5 bases; junction bases outside the gene matches: 3. Per germline, CDR1 SGHRS and CDR2 YFSETQ. CDR3 DNA: TGCGCCAGCAGCTTGGAGGGACAGGTTACCGGGGAGCTGTTTTTT. The encoded protein is CASSLEGQVTGELFF. Full variable domain (missing parts from reference TRBV5-1 and TRBJ2-2): KAGVTQTPRYLIKTRGQQVTLSCSPISGHRSVSWYQQTPGQGLQFLFEYFSETQRNKGNFPGRFSGRQFSNSRSEMNVSTLELGDSALYLCASSLEGQVTGELFFGEGSRLTVL.

The table lists this clone with many counts. Other DNA sequences in this sample translate to the same CDR3. The rearrangement joins TRBV28 to TRBJ1-2; the D gene is possibly TRBD1 (6 bases). V was clipped by 2 bases and J by 3 bases, with 10 bases between them. The CDR3 has 14 residues. The germline CDR1 and CDR2 sequences are MDHEN and SYDVKM. CDR3 sequence (DNA): TGTGCCAGCAGTTTACAGGGGAGCCACTATGGCTACACCTTC. Translating it yields CASSLQGSHYGYTF.

The chain carries TRBV7-2 and TRBJ2-3; 14 positions match TRBD2. Unmatched junction bases numbered 7, after V lost 5 bases and J lost 3 bases. The CDR3 sequence is 17 residues long. Germline V gene lookup returns CDR1 SGHTA and CDR2 FQGNSA. The CDR3 loop is CASSARLAGGPTDTQYF. The CDR3 region has the DNA TGTGCCAGCAGCGCGCGACTAGCGGGAGGGCCAACAGATACGCAGTATTTT.